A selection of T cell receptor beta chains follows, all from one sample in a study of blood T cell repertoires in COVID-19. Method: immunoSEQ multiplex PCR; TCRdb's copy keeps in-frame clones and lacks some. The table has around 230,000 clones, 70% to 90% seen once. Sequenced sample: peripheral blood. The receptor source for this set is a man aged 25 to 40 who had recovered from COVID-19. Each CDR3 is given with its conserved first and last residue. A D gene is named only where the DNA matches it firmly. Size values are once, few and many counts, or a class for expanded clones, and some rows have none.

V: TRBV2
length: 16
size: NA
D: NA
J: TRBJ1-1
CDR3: CASSEQGQPRDTEAFF
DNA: TGTGCCAGCAGTGAACAAGGACAACCCCGGGACACTGAAGCTTTCTTT

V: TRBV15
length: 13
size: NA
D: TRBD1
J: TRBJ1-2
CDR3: CATSRDGTGSYTF
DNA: TGTGCCACCAGCAGAGATGGGACAGGGTCCTACACCTTC

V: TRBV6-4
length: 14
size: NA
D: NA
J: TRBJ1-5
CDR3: CASSREGSGQPQHF
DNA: TGTGCCAGCAGCCGTGAGGGTTCGGGACAGCCCCAGCATTTT

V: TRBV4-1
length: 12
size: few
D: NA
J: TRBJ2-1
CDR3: CASSQGGGEQFF
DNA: TGCGCCAGCAGCCAAGGTGGGGGCGAGCAGTTCTTC

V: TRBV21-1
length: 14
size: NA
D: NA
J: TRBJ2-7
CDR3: CASRQEETSYEQYF
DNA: TGTGCCAGCCGCCAAGAGGAGACCTCCTACGAGCAGTACTTC

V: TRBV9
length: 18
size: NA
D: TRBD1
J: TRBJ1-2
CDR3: CASSTHPSTGMANYGYTF
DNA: TGTGCCAGCAGCACCCACCCATCGACAGGGATGGCTAACTATGGCTACACCTTC

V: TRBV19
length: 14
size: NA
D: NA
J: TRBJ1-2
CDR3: CASSTPGGVHGYTF
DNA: TGTGCCAGTAGTACCCCGGGGGGGGTCCATGGCTACACCTTC

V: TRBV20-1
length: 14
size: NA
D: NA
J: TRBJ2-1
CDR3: CSASRGSSYNEQFF
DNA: TGCAGTGCTAGTAGGGGGAGCTCCTACAATGAGCAGTTCTTC

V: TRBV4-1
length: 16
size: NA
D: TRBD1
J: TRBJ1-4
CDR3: CASSPPGGKFSEKLFF
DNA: TGCGCCAGCAGCCCACCAGGGGGGAAGTTTAGTGAAAAACTGTTTTTT

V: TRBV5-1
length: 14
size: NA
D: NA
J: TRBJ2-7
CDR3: CASSFSPEFYEQYF
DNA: TGCGCCAGCAGCTTTAGTCCGGAGTTCTACGAGCAGTACTTC

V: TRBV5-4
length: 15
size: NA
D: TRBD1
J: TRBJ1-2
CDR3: CASSLAGGQYYGYTF
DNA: TGTGCCAGCAGCTTGGCCGGGGGACAGTACTATGGCTACACCTTC

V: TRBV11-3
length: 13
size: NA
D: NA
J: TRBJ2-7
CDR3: CASSFPGQPEQYF
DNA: TGTGCCAGCAGCTTTCCGGGACAACCCGAGCAGTACTTC

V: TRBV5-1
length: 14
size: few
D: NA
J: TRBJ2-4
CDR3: CASSLDQVTNIQYF
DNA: TGCGCCAGCAGCTTGGATCAGGTCACAAACATTCAGTACTTC

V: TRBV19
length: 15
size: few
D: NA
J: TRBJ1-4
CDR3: CASSVVGGRNEKLFF
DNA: TGTGCCAGTAGTGTCGTCGGAGGACGAAATGAAAAACTGTTTTTT

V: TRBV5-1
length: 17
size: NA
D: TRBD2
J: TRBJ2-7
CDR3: CASSLEVAGGFGYEQYF
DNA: TGCGCCAGCAGCTTGGAGGTGGCGGGGGGCTTTGGCTACGAGCAGTACTTC

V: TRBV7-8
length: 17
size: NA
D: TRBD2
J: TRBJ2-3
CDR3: CASSPARAGGPSDTQYF
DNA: TGTGCCAGCAGCCCCGCCCGGGCGGGGGGGCCATCCGATACGCAGTATTTT

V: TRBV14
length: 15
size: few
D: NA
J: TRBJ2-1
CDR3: CASSQDRSGKDEQFF
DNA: TGTGCCAGCAGCCAAGATCGCTCAGGGAAGGATGAGCAGTTCTTC

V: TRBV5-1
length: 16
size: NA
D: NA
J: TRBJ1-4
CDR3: CASSLVPPTNNEKLFF
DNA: TGCGCCAGCAGCTTGGTCCCCCCGACAAATAATGAAAAACTGTTTTTT

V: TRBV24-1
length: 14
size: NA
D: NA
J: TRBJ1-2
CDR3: CATSDLPGRGGYTF
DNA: TGTGCCACCAGTGATTTGCCAGGGCGGGGAGGCTACACCTTC

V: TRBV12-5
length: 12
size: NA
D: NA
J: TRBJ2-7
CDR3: CASAPQLFEQYF
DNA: TGTGCTAGTGCCCCCCAACTCTTCGAGCAGTACTTC

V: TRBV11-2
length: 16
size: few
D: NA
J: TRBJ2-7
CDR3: CASSRAGVTSSYEQYF
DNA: TGTGCCAGCAGCCGCGCAGGGGTAACGAGCTCCTACGAGCAGTACTTC

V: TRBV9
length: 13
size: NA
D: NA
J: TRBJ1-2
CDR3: CASSNAANYGYTF
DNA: TGTGCCAGCAGCAATGCAGCTAACTATGGCTACACCTTC

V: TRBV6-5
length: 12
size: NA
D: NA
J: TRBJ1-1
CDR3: CASSPDKAEAFF
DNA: TGTGCCAGCAGTCCGGACAAGGCGGAAGCTTTCTTT

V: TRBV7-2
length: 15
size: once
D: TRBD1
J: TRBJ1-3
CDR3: CASSAGTGPGNTIYF
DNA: TGTGCCAGCAGCGCCGGGACAGGGCCCGGAAACACCATATATTTT

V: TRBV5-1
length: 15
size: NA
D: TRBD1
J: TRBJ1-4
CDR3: CASSSRGDRGEKLFF
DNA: TGCGCCAGCAGCTCGAGGGGGGACAGGGGTGAAAAACTGTTTTTT

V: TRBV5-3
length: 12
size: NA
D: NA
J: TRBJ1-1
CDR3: CARSLWCQLAFF
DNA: TGTGCCAGAAGCTTGTGGTGTCAGTTAGCTTTCTTT

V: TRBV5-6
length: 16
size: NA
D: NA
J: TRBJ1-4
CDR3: CASSLGVQGWNEKLFF
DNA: TGTGCCAGCAGCTTGGGCGTCCAGGGATGGAATGAAAAACTGTTTTTT

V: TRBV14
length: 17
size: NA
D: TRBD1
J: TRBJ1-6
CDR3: CASSQAPGQEINSPLHF
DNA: TGTGCCAGCAGCCAAGCCCCAGGACAGGAGATTAATTCACCCCTCCACTTT

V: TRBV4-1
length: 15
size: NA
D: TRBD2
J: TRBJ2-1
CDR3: CASSQGGGDYNEQFF
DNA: TGCGCCAGCAGCCAAGGCGGGGGGGATTACAATGAGCAGTTCTTC